The 29 T cell receptor beta chains reported below all come from one sample, sequenced in a study of blood T cell repertoires in COVID-19. TCRdb's table, derived via immunoSEQ multiplex PCR, lists solely in-frame clones and lacks some. The sample has tens of thousands of clones; around 65% are singletons. Input material: peripheral blood. Receptors originate from a woman aged 70-85 years with acute or convalescent COVID-19.

This clone turned up a few times. The chain uses TRBV6-5 and TRBJ1-2, with D possibly TRBD1 on 5 matching bases. Trimming removed 1 base from V and 6 bases from J, with 15 bases in between. Germline CDR1 MNHEY, CDR2 SVGAGI. There are 15 residues in the CDR3. CDR3 in DNA: TGTGCCAGCAGTTACTATGTCAGCAGGGCCGATGGCTACACCTTC. It translates to CASSYYVSRADGYTF.

The chain uses TRBV9 and TRBJ2-2, with D possibly TRBD2 on 5 matching bases. V shed 6 bases and J shed 5 bases, with 14 bases lying between them. From germline, CDR1 is SGDLS and CDR2 YYNGEE. This CDR3 is 14 amino acids long. CDR3 DNA: TGTGCCAGCACTCAGTGGGGAGAGACCGGGGAGCTGTTTTTT. Translation gives CASTQWGETGELFF.

The chain is built from TRBV3-1 (or the pseudogene TRBV3-2) and TRBJ1-4; D is perhaps TRBD1 (6 bases). The CDR3 totals 15 residues. Trimming took off 1 base at V and 8 bases at J, with 14 bases between the two ends. Per germline, CDR1 LGHDT and CDR2 YNNKEL (reference sequence). The CDR3 DNA follows: TGTGCCAGCAGCCAAGTAGCGGGGGGCTACGAAAAACTGTTTTTT. This gives the protein CASSQVAGGYEKLFF.

Here the CDR3 DNA reads TGCAGTGCTAGTTCCGTAGACAGCAAGGTCTCCTACGAGCAGTACTTC. Encoded protein: CSASSVDSKVSYEQYF. The chain recombines TRBV20-1 with TRBJ2-7, with D tentatively TRBD1 (5 bases). The CDR3 is 16 residues long. CDR1 and CDR2 from the germline V gene are DFQATT and SNEGSKA (reference sequence). The V end lost 3 bases, the J end lost 0 bases, and 18 bases lay between the germline ends.

The V and J genes are TRBV18 and TRBJ1-1, with TRBD1 matching over 9 bases. V dropped 0 bases and J dropped 0; count of bases not matched to a gene: 8. Germline V gene data show CDR1 as KGHSH and CDR2 as LQKENI. The CDR3 covers 18 residues. The DNA of the CDR3 is TGTGCCAGCTCACCACCCAACAGGGGGCCTAAAATGAACACTGAAGCTTTCTTT. Protein: CASSPPNRGPKMNTEAFF.

The count of this clone is one. This CDR3 is CASGSTGLNTEAFF. CDR3 nucleotide sequence: TGCGCCAGCGGATCCACAGGGTTGAACACTGAAGCTTTCTTT. The V and J genes are TRBV5-1 and TRBJ1-1; D is possibly TRBD1 (6 bases). Germline CDR1 SGHRS, CDR2 YFSETQ. Between the trimmed V and J ends, which lost 7 bases and 0 bases, there was a span of 13 bases. This CDR3 is 14 amino acids long.

The CDR3 coding sequence is TGCGCCAGCAGCCGGGACGGGAGCTCTGGAAACACCATATATTTT. This encodes CASSRDGSSGNTIYF. V gene TRBV4-1 combines with J gene TRBJ1-3; a weak D match, TRBD1 (5 bases). V was trimmed by 4 bases and J by 0 bases, leaving 10 bases between them. Germline-derived CDR1 and CDR2 are MGHRA and YSYEKL. The CDR3 runs to 15 residues.

The rearrangement uses TRBV7-2 and TRBJ1-1; no firm D call. The V gene's germline CDR1 is SGHTA and CDR2 FQGNSA. This CDR3 is 14 amino acids long. V dropped 4 bases and J dropped 4 bases, with 13 bases sitting between them. CDR3 in DNA: TGTGCCAGCAGCTCCCAAATCCCGGTCACTGAAGCTTTCTTT. It translates to CASSSQIPVTEAFF.

The gene calls are TRBV5-4 and TRBJ2-1; D might be TRBD2 (7 bases). Germline CDR1 is SGHNT and CDR2 is YYREEE (reference sequence). The length of the CDR3 is 16 residues. V shed 3 bases and J shed 8 bases, with 21 bases lying between them. The CDR3 DNA follows: TGTGCCAGCAGCTCGGCGGGGGCGCGGAATTGGTATGAGCAGTTCTTC. Protein product: CASSSAGARNWYEQFF.

The V and J genes are TRBV5-1 and TRBJ1-4; D gene uncertain. Trimming removed 1 base from V and 5 bases from J, with 12 bases in between. Germline CDR1 SGHRS, CDR2 YFSETQ. This CDR3 has 15 amino acids. The CDR3 region is CASSLSWQLNEKLFF. DNA of the CDR3: TGCGCCAGCAGCTTGTCATGGCAGTTGAATGAAAAACTGTTTTTT. Based on the CDR3 plus reference TRBV5-1 and TRBJ1-4, the full variable domain is KAGVTQTPRYLIKTRGQQVTLSCSPISGHRSVSWYQQTPGQGLQFLFEYFSETQRNKGNFPGRFSGRQFSNSRSEMNVSTLELGDSALYLCASSLSWQLNEKLFFGSGTQLSVL.

V is TRBV5-1 and J is TRBJ2-3; 10 bases align to TRBD1. The J segment lost 2 bases and the V segment lost 4 bases, leaving 4 bases of the junction unmatched. CDR3 length: 15 amino acids. Germline V gene lookup returns CDR1 SGHRS and CDR2 YFSETQ. The CDR3 spells CASSPGQGDTDTQYF. DNA for the CDR3: TGCGCCAGCAGCCCCGGACAGGGGGACACAGATACGCAGTATTTT.

There are many counts of this clone. The CDR3 sequence: CASMGPGRSYEQYF. The CDR3 bases are TGTGCCAGCATGGGGCCAGGGCGCTCCTACGAGCAGTACTTC. The genes are TRBV7-9 and TRBJ2-7; a possible D gene is TRBD1 (5 bases). Trimming took 7 bases from V and 0 from J, leaving 13 bases between them. This CDR3 has 14 amino acids. CDR1 SEHNR and CDR2 FQNEAQ come from the germline V gene (reference sequence).

The chain joins TRBV19 to TRBJ2-7, with 10 nucleotides matching TRBD2. This CDR3 contains 15 residues. J lost 1 base, V lost 6 bases, and 6 bases had no gene match. The germline CDR1 and CDR2 sequences are LNHDA and SQIVND (reference sequence). The DNA for the CDR3 is TGTGCCAGTAGCCAAACTAGCGGGGATTCCTACGAGCAGTACTTC. Protein product: CASSQTSGDSYEQYF. Variable domain in full (rest from reference TRBV19 and TRBJ2-7): DGGITQSPKYLFRKEGQNVTLSCEQNLNHDAMYWYRQDPGQGLRLIYYSQIVNDFQKGDIAEGYSVSREKKESFPLTVTSAQKNPTAFYLCASSQTSGDSYEQYFGPGTRLTVT.

This clone has a single count. The rearrangement joins TRBV7-2 to TRBJ2-1; D uncertain. The CDR3 runs 14 residues. In germline, CDR1 is SGHTA, CDR2 FQGNSA. With 1 base removed from V and 3 bases from J, the gap between germline ends came to 7 bases. DNA for the CDR3: TGTGCCAGCAGCTTAGGAGGTCACTACAATGAGCAGTTCTTC. Protein: CASSLGGHYNEQFF.

The V call is TRBV18, the J call TRBJ2-2; TRBD1 aligns across 7 bases. V trimming: 3 bases; J trimming: 6 bases; junction bases outside the gene matches: 1. Germline V gene sequence: CDR1 KGHSH, CDR2 LQKENI. This CDR3 comprises 13 residues. The CDR3 sequence: CASSPDRAGELFF. The DNA of the CDR3 is TGTGCCAGCTCACCCGACAGGGCCGGGGAGCTGTTTTTT.

The V gene is TRBV10-1, the J gene TRBJ1-1; D possibly corresponds to TRBD1 (5 bases). The CDR3 is 20 amino acids. The V end lost 0 bases, the J end lost 4 bases, and 27 bases lay between the germline ends. CDR1 WNHNN and CDR2 SYGVQD come from the germline V gene (reference sequence). The CDR3 bases are TGCGCCAGCAGTGAGTCTGGGTTTACCAGGGTGTGGGATAAGGTCACTGAAGCTTTCTTT. Translating it yields CASSESGFTRVWDKVTEAFF.

This clone turned up a few times. This chain joins TRBV29-1 and TRBJ2-5; TRBD2 aligns across 11 bases. CDR1 SQVTM and CDR2 ANQGSEA come from the germline V gene. The CDR3 has 15 residues. Germline trimming cut 7 bases from V and 4 bases from J; bases unmatched to any gene: 11. The CDR3, as DNA: TGCAGCGCTCGTAATAGCGGGGGGGCCCGAGAGACCCAGTACTTC. The encoded protein is CSARNSGGARETQYF.

The chain uses TRBV5-1 and TRBJ2-2; 8 nucleotides line up with TRBD1. Germline CDR1 SGHRS, CDR2 YFSETQ. The CDR3 sequence is 18 residues long. Trimming at V came to 3 bases and at J to 3 bases, leaving 13 bases not matched to a gene. The DNA of the CDR3 is TGCGCCAGCAGCTCGGGCTTTCGGACAGGGATTCACACCGGGGAGCTGTTTTTT. The encoded protein is CASSSGFRTGIHTGELFF.

The J gene is TRBJ2-1, the V gene TRBV5-4, with a possible D match to TRBD2 (7 bases). Germline V gene data show CDR1 as SGHNT and CDR2 as YYREEE (reference sequence). The CDR3 runs to 14 residues. Deletions cut 3 bases from V and 2 bases from J, with 9 bases between. The CDR3 DNA follows: TGTGCCAGCAGCTACGGGGGGCCCTACAATGAGCAGTTCTTC. Amino acids: CASSYGGPYNEQFF.

The V call is TRBV3-1 (or the pseudogene TRBV3-2), the J call TRBJ1-6, with 8 bases identical to TRBD1. This CDR3 is built from 12 residues. The V and J ends lost 1 base and 14 bases, in that order; junction bases with no gene match: 1. Germline CDR1 LGHDT, CDR2 YNNKEL (reference sequence). The CDR3 nucleotides are TGTGCCAGCAGCCAAGCGGACAGGGCCCTCCACTTT. This encodes CASSQADRALHF.

The V gene is TRBV14, the J gene TRBJ2-1; D is perhaps TRBD1 (5 bases). V lost 1 base, J lost 5 bases, and 9 bases lay in between. Germline V lookup: CDR1 SGHDN, CDR2 FVKESK. The CDR3 extends over 14 amino acids. The CDR3 reads CASSQAGRDNEQFF. The CDR3 DNA reads as TGTGCCAGCAGCCAAGCAGGCAGGGACAATGAGCAGTTCTTC.

The V and J genes are TRBV5-1 and TRBJ2-7; 13 nucleotides agree with TRBD2. The CDR3 is 15 residues long. Unmatched junction bases numbered 7, after V lost 4 bases and J lost 6 bases. CDR1 and CDR2 (germline): SGHRS, YFSETQ. The CDR3 DNA follows: TGCGCCAGCAGCGCCGGGACTAGCGGGGCCACCGAGCAGTACTTC. Amino acids: CASSAGTSGATEQYF.

This clone was recorded only once. This sequence joins TRBV24-1 and TRBJ2-3; a weak D match, TRBD2 (6 bases). The CDR3 runs to 15 residues. Per the germline V gene, CDR1 is KGHDR and CDR2 is SFDVKD. V gave up 4 bases and J gave up 1 base, with 11 bases separating them. This CDR3 is CATSEPSAGTDTQYF. The CDR3 nucleotides read TGTGCCACCAGTGAACCTAGCGCGGGCACAGATACGCAGTATTTT.

J is TRBJ1-3 and V is TRBV7-9; 8 bases line up with TRBD1. Germline V gene lookup returns CDR1 SEHNR and CDR2 FQNEAQ (reference sequence). The trim removed 4 bases at V and 4 bases at J, leaving 6 bases unmatched. The CDR3 totals 15 residues. CDR3 DNA sequence: TGTGCCAGCAGCTCAGGACAGGGAGTAGGAAACACCATATATTTT. It specifies CASSSGQGVGNTIYF.

V usage is TRBV18 and J usage is TRBJ2-7; 11 bases are shared with TRBD2. The CDR3 sequence is 15 residues long. Unmatched junction bases numbered 4, after V lost 3 bases and J lost 3 bases. Germline lookup yields CDR1 KGHSH and CDR2 LQKENI. The CDR3 nucleotides read TGTGCCAGCTCACCGTCCGGGACTAGCGGCTACGAGCAGTACTTC. This gives the protein CASSPSGTSGYEQYF.

This chain joins TRBV3-1 (or the pseudogene TRBV3-2) and TRBJ2-1; D is unresolved. Germline-derived CDR1 and CDR2 are LGHDT and YNNKEL (reference sequence). The CDR3 extends over 11 amino acids. Trimming pared 3 bases from V and 9 bases from J, leaving 6 bases between. CDR3 sequence: CASSQAREQFF. The CDR3 bases are TGTGCCAGCAGCCAGGCTCGTGAGCAGTTCTTC.

The chain has TRBV14 and TRBJ2-2; the D gene is possibly TRBD2 (5 bases). V was shortened by 4 bases and J by 6 bases, with 12 bases between the two germline ends. The CDR3 is 14 amino acids. CDR1 is SGHDN, CDR2 FVKESK, per germline. Written as DNA, the CDR3 is TGTGCCAGCAGCCCCGGGATTTGGGCCGGGGAGCTGTTTTTT. Amino acid sequence: CASSPGIWAGELFF.

This sequence joins TRBV5-1 and TRBJ2-5, with D possibly matching TRBD2 (5 bases). The CDR3 runs to 17 residues. Trimming stripped 0 bases from V and 2 bases from J, with 17 bases between. Germline V gives CDR1 SGHRS, CDR2 YFSETQ. The CDR3 DNA is TGCGCCAGCAGCTTGGCCCCCACTACTAGTCAGCAAGAGACCCAGTACTTC. Its translation: CASSLAPTTSQQETQYF.

V is TRBV6-6 and J is TRBJ2-1; 7 bases map to TRBD2. Germline V gives CDR1 MNHNY, CDR2 SVGAGI (reference sequence). V dropped 6 bases and J dropped 2; count of bases not matched to a gene: 7. CDR3 length equals 15 residues. The CDR3 nucleotides read TGTGCCAGCAGCCGGATTCGGGGGGCCTACAATGAGCAGTTCTTC. Protein product: CASSRIRGAYNEQFF.